This T cell receptor (beta chain) originates from a study of metastatic and nonmetastatic thyroid tumors (dated by TCRdb to 2020 to 2022). About the study as a whole: Repertoires from peripheral blood and from tumor or nodule tissue samples of malignant and benign thyroid patients were compared. Overall study outcomes, separate from this receptor: TCR beta diversity was reported as significantly higher in malignant tumors than in benign nodules, in both blood and tumor samples.

Measured from the cysteine to the phenylalanine, the CDR3 is 15 residues long. Only the CDR3 DNA is retained, 45 bases long and in frame from the first base. V and J are truncated by 0 bases and 4 bases respectively, leaving an intervening sequence of 11 bases. The germline V gene specifies SGHNT as CDR1 and YENEEA as CDR2. Of note for this clone: Its antigen remains unidentified. No per-base quality is available; no much larger clone lies one base away.

Before undergoing thyroid surgery, none of the patients had been given any kind of treatment. The study retrospectively analysed patient clinical samples collected from about 2012 to 2019 using T-cell receptor beta sequencing. Libraries were built with PCR. The sequencer was an Illumina HiSeq 4000. High-throughput sequencing was used to profile the CDR3 region of the TCR beta-chain in every patient. As for the original processing: The researchers built a classifier to tell apart papillary thyroid cancer patients with distant metastasis, based on CDR3 differences among clinicopathological groups. To measure repertoire diversity the researchers used the Shannon index, while the Morisita-Horn index served to gauge how similar the tumor and blood repertoires were. The public sequencing data were trimmed at Q25 with fastp and processed into clonotypes with MiXCR by TCRdb, which kept only in-frame beta chains. The V and J calls and clone size are TCRdb's, not the authors'. This sample is represented by around 50,000 clones; 25% to 30% of them were singletons. Of the sample, more than 15% is held by the ten largest clones.

This clonotype was obtained from a female donor with papillary thyroid cancer or a benign thyroid nodule (not recorded which). Some clones in this sample may be carry-over from other donors' samples. The sequence links TRBV11-3 to TRBJ2-3; the D gene is perhaps TRBD2, from 5 matching bases. Sequenced material: blood. CDR3 loop: CASSLDSPRADTQYF. The nucleotide sequence reads as follows: TGTGCCAGCAGCTTAGACTCCCCGAGGGCAGATACGCAGTATTTT. Extended through the reference TRBV11-3 and TRBJ2-3 proteins, this CDR3 yields the full variable domain: EAGVVQSPRYKIIEKKQPVAFWCNPISGHNTLYWYLQNLGQGPELLIRYENEEAVDDSQLPKDRFSAERLKGVDSTLKIQPAELGDSAVYLCASSLDSPRADTQYFGPGTRLTVL.